Sequencing of this T cell receptor (beta chain) was carried out in a study of T cells in Graves' hyperthyroidism and ophthalmopathy. Findings and caveats of the study: Clonotypes that were expanded in thyroid above 0.001 mostly appeared in blood too. Ophthalmopathy could be told apart from stable hyperthyroidism with a 13 V-J model.

About this clonotype: Its antigen is unidentified.

The TCR beta CDR3 regions underwent amplification using RNA transcripts as the source. First-round RT-PCR of the TCR CDR3 relied on the HTBI primer set. A single record per CDR3 protein comes from TCRdb applying MiXCR to the multiplex PCR reads. There are 500,000 to 800,000 distinct CDR3 sequences in the sample; over 40% occur only once, and roughly 6.5% lies in the top ten. The CDR3 has 11 residues. Germline values: CDR1 SEHNR, CDR2 FQNEAQ (reference sequence). Deletions cut 11 bases from V and 1 base from J, with 8 bases between. Exclusion of patients followed from uncontrolled infection, other autoimmune disease, pregnancy or lactation.

This chain joins TRBV7-9 and TRBJ2-5; D gene ambiguous. Sequenced input: peripheral blood or thyroid tissue (not recorded which). The receptor comes from an adult man with Graves' disease, either hyperthyroidism or ophthalmopathy (not recorded which). The CDR3 loop is CACASQETQYF. CDR3 nucleotide sequence: TGTGCCTGCGCCAGCCAAGAGACCCAGTACTTC.